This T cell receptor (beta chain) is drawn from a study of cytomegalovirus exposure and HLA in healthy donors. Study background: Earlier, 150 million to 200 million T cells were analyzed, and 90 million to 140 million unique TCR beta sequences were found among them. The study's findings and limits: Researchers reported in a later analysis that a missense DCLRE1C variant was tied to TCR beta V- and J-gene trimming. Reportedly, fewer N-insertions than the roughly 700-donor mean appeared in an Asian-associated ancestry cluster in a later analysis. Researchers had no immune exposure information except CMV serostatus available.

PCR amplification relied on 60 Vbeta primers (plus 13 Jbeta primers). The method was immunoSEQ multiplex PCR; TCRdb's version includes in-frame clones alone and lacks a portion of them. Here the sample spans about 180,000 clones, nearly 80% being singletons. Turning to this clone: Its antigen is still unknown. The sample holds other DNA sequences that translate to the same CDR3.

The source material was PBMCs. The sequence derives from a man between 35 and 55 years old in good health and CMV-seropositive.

The CDR3 loop reads CATSRVRLAGAGELFF. CDR3 coding DNA: TGTGCCACCAGCAGAGTCCGGCTAGCGGGGGCCGGGGAGCTGTTTTTT. The chain is built from TRBV15 and TRBJ2-2, with 10 nucleotides matching TRBD2. The CDR3 totals 16 residues. The trim removed 1 base at V and 6 bases at J, leaving 5 bases unmatched. Germline-derived CDR1 and CDR2 are LNHNV and YYDKDF (reference sequence).